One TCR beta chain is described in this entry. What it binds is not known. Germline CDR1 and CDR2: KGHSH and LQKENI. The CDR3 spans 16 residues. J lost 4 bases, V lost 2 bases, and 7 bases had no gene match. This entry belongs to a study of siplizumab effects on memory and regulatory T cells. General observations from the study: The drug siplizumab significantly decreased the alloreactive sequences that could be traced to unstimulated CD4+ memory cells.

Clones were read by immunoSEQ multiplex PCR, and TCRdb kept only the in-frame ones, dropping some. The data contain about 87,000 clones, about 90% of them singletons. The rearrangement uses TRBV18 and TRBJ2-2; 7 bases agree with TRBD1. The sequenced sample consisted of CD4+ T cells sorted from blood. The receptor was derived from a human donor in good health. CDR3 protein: CASSPYTGESTGELFF. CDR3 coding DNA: TGTGCCAGCTCACCATATACAGGGGAGTCCACCGGGGAGCTGTTTTTT.